These 22 T cell receptor beta chains share one sample of origin, sequenced in a study of cytomegalovirus exposure and HLA in healthy donors. PCR was performed using 60 Vbeta and 13 Jbeta primers. Some clones are missing from TCRdb's copy, which holds only in-frame ones; the method was immunoSEQ multiplex PCR. This sample carries fewer than 130,000 clones, approximately 83% of them seen once, and the ten largest clones take around 1.9%. Source material: PBMCs. These receptors were taken from a man aged 40-55 years in good health and CMV-seronegative.

The gene calls are TRBV30 and TRBJ1-1; D is perhaps TRBD1 (5 bases). The ends were cut back, 6 bases at V and 6 bases at J, with 14 bases in the middle. The germline V gene has CDR1 GTSNPN and CDR2 SVGIG (reference sequence). The CDR3 length is 12 residues. CDR3 DNA sequence: TGTGCCTGCCTAAGGGACTTCTCTGAAGCTTTCTTT. It encodes CACLRDFSEAFF.

The CDR3 coding sequence is TGTGCCAGTAGTATAGAGACAGAGAATTCACCCCTCCACTTT. Protein: CASSIETENSPLHF. This chain joins TRBV19 and TRBJ1-6, with a possible D match to TRBD1 (5 bases). The V end lost 0 bases, the J end lost 7 bases, and 7 bases lay between the germline ends. Germline lookup yields CDR1 LNHDA and CDR2 SQIVND (reference sequence). CDR3 length: 14 residues.

This chain connects TRBV27 to TRBJ1-2; 10 positions match TRBD1. With 5 bases clipped from V and 3 bases from J, the junction kept 9 bases outside the gene matches. The germline gives CDR1 MNHEY, CDR2 SMNVEV (reference sequence). The CDR3 runs to 16 residues. The CDR3 is CASSGRTGGSHYGYTF. For the CDR3, the DNA is TGTGCCAGCAGTGGTCGGACAGGGGGGTCTCACTATGGCTACACCTTC.

The rearrangement links TRBV5-1 to TRBJ1-3; D possibly corresponds to TRBD1 (6 bases). Per germline, CDR1 SGHRS and CDR2 YFSETQ. The CDR3 consists of 15 residues. V was pared by 4 bases and J by 1 base, with 12 bases between. Here the CDR3 reads CASSLLQGSGNTIYF. The CDR3 nucleotides are TGCGCCAGCAGCCTACTACAGGGTTCTGGAAACACCATATATTTT.

V gene TRBV6-1 combines with J gene TRBJ1-5, with no clear D. CDR3 size: 13 residues. Deletions cut 6 bases from V and 7 bases from J, with 13 bases between. Germline loops: CDR1 MNHNS, CDR2 SASEGT. CDR3 nucleotides: TGTGCCAGCAGCTGGGCGCGAGGGCAGCCCCAGCATTTT. Its protein is CASSWARGQPQHF.

The J gene is TRBJ2-2, the V gene TRBV29-1; D is possibly TRBD2 (5 bases). The CDR3 has 13 amino acids. Between the trimmed V and J ends, which lost 3 bases and 4 bases, there was a span of 9 bases. Germline CDR1 reads SQVTM; CDR2 reads ANQGSEA. CDR3 in amino acids: CSVDLGSTGELFF. The DNA of the CDR3 is TGCAGCGTTGATCTTGGGAGCACCGGGGAGCTGTTTTTT.

V is TRBV27 and J is TRBJ1-6; D is perhaps TRBD1 (6 bases). Germline-derived CDR1 and CDR2 are MNHEY and SMNVEV (reference sequence). V was cut by 6 bases and J by 7 bases, with 13 bases left in between. The CDR3 is 14 residues long. The CDR3 DNA reads as TGTGCCAGCAGGACAGGCGGTGTCAATTCACCCCTCCACTTT. This gives the protein CASRTGGVNSPLHF.

The V gene is TRBV7-2, the J gene TRBJ1-6, with unresolved D. CDR3 length: 16 residues. The V and J ends lost 2 bases and 6 bases respectively, with 14 bases between them. Germline lookup yields CDR1 SGHTA and CDR2 FQGNSA. The CDR3 region has the DNA TGTGCCAGCAGCTTAAAGGACGGCGGAGGTAATTCACCCCTCCACTTT. It codes for CASSLKDGGGNSPLHF.

J is TRBJ2-3 and V is TRBV7-6, with 13 bases aligning to TRBD2. This CDR3 contains 15 residues. Germline V gives CDR1 SGHVS, CDR2 FNYEAQ. V lost 5 bases and J lost 6; bases outside the gene matches: 5. The CDR3 is CASSLGLAGFDTQYF. CDR3 DNA: TGTGCCAGCAGCCTGGGACTAGCGGGGTTTGATACGCAGTATTTT.

The chain employs TRBV2 and TRBJ1-1, with a possible D match to TRBD1 (5 bases). Germline CDR1 and CDR2: SNHLY and FYNNEI. The CDR3 runs to 14 residues. Between the trimmed V and J ends, which lost 7 bases and 0 bases, there was a span of 12 bases. CDR3 in amino acids: CASIGAVMNTEAFF. In DNA form, the CDR3 reads TGTGCCAGCATAGGGGCCGTAATGAACACTGAAGCTTTCTTT.

In DNA, the CDR3 is TGCGCCAGCAGCCAAGATCGGGTCCAAGAGACCCAGTACTTC. Its protein product is CASSQDRVQETQYF. J is TRBJ2-5 and V is TRBV4-3; D remains ambiguous. Germline V lookup: CDR1 LGHNA, CDR2 YSLEER. V lost 0 bases and J 1 base, leaving 6 bases between the germline ends. The CDR3 covers 14 residues.

The rearrangement links TRBV6-5 to TRBJ1-2; 7 bases agree with TRBD1. The CDR3 runs to 13 residues. V lost 7 bases and J lost 2; bases outside the gene matches: 4. Per germline, CDR1 MNHEY and CDR2 SVGAGI. The CDR3 is CASIRGTNYGYTF. DNA of the CDR3: TGTGCCAGCATCAGGGGGACCAACTATGGCTACACCTTC.

The V call is TRBV28, the J call TRBJ2-1; 8 bases match TRBD2. The V gene end was trimmed by 11 bases and the J gene end by 2 bases; junction bases not matched to a gene: 5. The CDR3 length is 13 residues. The V gene's germline CDR1 is MDHEN and CDR2 SYDVKM. CDR3 protein: CALSGGPYNEQFF. The CDR3 DNA reads TGTGCCCTTTCGGGAGGGCCCTACAATGAGCAGTTCTTC.

The rearrangement links TRBV5-4 to TRBJ2-7; 7 bases line up with TRBD1. CDR1 is SGHNT, CDR2 YYREEE, per germline (reference sequence). The CDR3 covers 14 residues. V lost 3 bases and J lost 2; bases outside the gene matches: 5. CDR3 bases: TGTGCCAGCAGCTCCAGGGGGTCCACCTACGAGCAGTACTTC. It codes for CASSSRGSTYEQYF.

CDR3: CASSVEQDYGYTF. The CDR3 nucleotides are TGTGCCAGCAGCGTAGAACAGGACTATGGCTACACCTTC. This chain connects TRBV9 to TRBJ1-2; D possibly corresponds to TRBD1 (5 bases). Trimming stripped 0 bases from V and 3 bases from J, with 6 bases between. The CDR3 consists of 13 residues. Germline-derived CDR1 and CDR2 are SGDLS and YYNGEE. The variable domain in full, with the rest retrieved from reference TRBV9 and TRBJ1-2, is DSGVTQTPKHLITATGQRVTLRCSPRSGDLSVYWYQQSLDQGLQFLIQYYNGEERAKGNILERFSAQQFPDLHSELNLSSLELGDSALYFCASSVEQDYGYTFGSGTRLTVV.

The rearrangement joins TRBV7-7 to TRBJ1-2; 10 nucleotides align to TRBD1. The CDR3 extends over 18 amino acids. Unmatched junction bases numbered 16, after V lost 2 bases and J lost 7 bases. Germline loops: CDR1 SSHAT, CDR2 FNYEAQ (reference sequence). CDR3 sequence: CASSLRGDPGQGLCGYTF. In nucleotides, the CDR3 is TGTGCCAGCAGCTTAAGGGGGGACCCGGGACAGGGGTTGTGTGGCTACACCTTC.

This CDR3 reads CASSLDPPGAEAFF. The CDR3 nucleotides are TGTGCCAGCAGCTTAGATCCCCCCGGGGCTGAAGCTTTCTTT. This chain connects TRBV11-2 to TRBJ1-1; no clear D. Trimming stripped 0 bases from V and 6 bases from J, with 11 bases between. CDR3 length: 14 amino acids. In germline, CDR1 is SGHAT, CDR2 FQNNGV.

This sequence joins TRBV7-3 and TRBJ1-1; 9 bases line up with TRBD1. The CDR3 runs 15 residues. With V trimmed by 5 bases and J by 1 base, 5 bases remained unmatched. The V gene's germline CDR1 is SGHTA and CDR2 FQGTGA. As DNA, the CDR3 is TGTGCCAGCAGCCTTACAGGGGGCCCGAACACTGAAGCTTTCTTT. Translation gives CASSLTGGPNTEAFF.

CDR3 bases: TGCAGCCCCCCGGGAGGGGATGGAAACACCATATATTTT. As protein: CSPPGGDGNTIYF. The chain is built from TRBV29-1 and TRBJ1-3, with a weak D call TRBD1 (5 bases). The V gene's germline CDR1 is SQVTM and CDR2 ANQGSEA. V lost 8 bases and J 3 bases, leaving 14 bases between the germline ends. The CDR3 loop spans 13 amino acids.

V is TRBV19 and J is TRBJ2-7; tentative D call: TRBD2 (6 bases). The CDR3 is made up of 12 amino acids. V was pared by 5 bases and J by 3 bases, with 8 bases between. The germline V gene encodes CDR1 LNHDA and CDR2 SQIVND (reference sequence). CDR3 DNA: TGTGCCAGTAGTGGAGGGTACTACGAGCAGTACTTC. It codes for CASSGGYYEQYF. Full variable domain (outside the CDR3, taken from reference TRBV19 and TRBJ2-7): DGGITQSPKYLFRKEGQNVTLSCEQNLNHDAMYWYRQDPGQGLRLIYYSQIVNDFQKGDIAEGYSVSREKKESFPLTVTSAQKNPTAFYLCASSGGYYEQYFGPGTRLTVT.

This clone showed up just once. The rearrangement uses TRBV7-9 and TRBJ1-1; 9 nucleotides line up with TRBD1. J gave up 2 bases and V 4 bases, and 5 bases lay outside the gene matches. Germline loops: CDR1 SEHNR, CDR2 FQNEAQ (reference sequence). The CDR3 totals 15 residues. The CDR3 loop reads CASSSTGGANTEAFF. CDR3 nucleotides: TGTGCCAGCAGCTCCACAGGGGGCGCAAACACTGAAGCTTTCTTT.

This clone was observed once. The CDR3 is CASSPTGGSGYTF. In DNA form, the CDR3 reads TGTGCCAGCTCACCGACAGGGGGTTCTGGCTACACCTTC. The chain couples TRBV18 to TRBJ1-2, with 9 positions matching TRBD1. V shed 3 bases and J 7 bases; nucleotides not matched to a gene: 3. CDR3 length: 13 residues. CDR1 KGHSH and CDR2 LQKENI come from the germline V gene.